The source of this T cell receptor (beta chain) is a study of OX40 agonist ivuxolimab in advanced cancers. Trimming took 9 bases from V and 2 from J, leaving 11 bases between them. Per germline, CDR1 SGHRS and CDR2 YFSETQ. The CDR3 extends over 13 amino acids. Using immunoSEQ multiplex PCR, the repertoire was profiled, and TCRdb retains in-frame clones only, with some absent. The data show about 79,000 clones, more than 85% seen once. Material: CD4+ or CD8+ T cells sorted from blood, obtained in a trial of the OX40 agonist ivuxolimab. This clonotype was obtained from an adult with an advanced solid tumor such as melanoma, head and neck, liver or kidney cancer. The rearrangement links TRBV5-1 to TRBJ2-2; D is undetermined. The CDR3, as DNA: TGCGCCACCACCACACCTAACACCGGGGAGCTGTTTTTT. This codes for CATTTPNTGELFF.